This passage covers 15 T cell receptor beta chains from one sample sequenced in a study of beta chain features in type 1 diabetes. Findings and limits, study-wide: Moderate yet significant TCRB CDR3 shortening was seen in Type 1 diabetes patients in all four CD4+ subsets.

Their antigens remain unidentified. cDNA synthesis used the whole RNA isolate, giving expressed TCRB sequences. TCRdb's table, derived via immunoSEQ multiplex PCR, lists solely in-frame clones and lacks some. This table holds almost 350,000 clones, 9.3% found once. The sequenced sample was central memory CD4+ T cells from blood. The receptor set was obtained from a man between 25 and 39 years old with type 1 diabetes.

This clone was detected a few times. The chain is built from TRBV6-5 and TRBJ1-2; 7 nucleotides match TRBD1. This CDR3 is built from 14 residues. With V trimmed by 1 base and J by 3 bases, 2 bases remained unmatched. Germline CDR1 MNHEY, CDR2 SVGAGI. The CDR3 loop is CASSYYGTDYGYTF. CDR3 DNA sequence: TGTGCCAGCAGTTACTACGGGACAGACTATGGCTACACCTTC.

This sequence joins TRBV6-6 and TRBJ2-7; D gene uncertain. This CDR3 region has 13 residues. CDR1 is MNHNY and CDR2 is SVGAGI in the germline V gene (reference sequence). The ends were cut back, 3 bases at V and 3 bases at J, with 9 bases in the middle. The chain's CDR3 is CASSYLTDYEQYF. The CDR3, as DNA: TGTGCCAGCAGTTATCTAACAGACTACGAGCAGTACTTC.

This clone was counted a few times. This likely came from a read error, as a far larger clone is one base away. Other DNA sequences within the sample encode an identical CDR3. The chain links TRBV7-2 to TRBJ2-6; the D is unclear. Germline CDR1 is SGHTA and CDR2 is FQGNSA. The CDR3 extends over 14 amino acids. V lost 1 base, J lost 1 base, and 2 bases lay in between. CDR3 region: CASSLGSGANVLTF. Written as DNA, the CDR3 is TGTGCCAGCAGCTTAGGGTCTGGGGCCAACGTCCTGACTTTC.

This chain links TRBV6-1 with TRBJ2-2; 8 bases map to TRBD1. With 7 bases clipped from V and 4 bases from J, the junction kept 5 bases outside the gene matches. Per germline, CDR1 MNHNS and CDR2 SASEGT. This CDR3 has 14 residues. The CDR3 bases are TGTGCCAGCAATCACGACAGGGGCACCGGGGAGCTGTTTTTT. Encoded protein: CASNHDRGTGELFF.

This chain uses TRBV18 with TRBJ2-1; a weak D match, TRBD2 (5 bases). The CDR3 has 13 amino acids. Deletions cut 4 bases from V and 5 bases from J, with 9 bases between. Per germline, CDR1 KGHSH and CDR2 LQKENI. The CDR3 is CASSQSSHNEQFF. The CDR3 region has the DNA TGTGCCAGCTCACAGTCTAGCCACAATGAGCAGTTCTTC.

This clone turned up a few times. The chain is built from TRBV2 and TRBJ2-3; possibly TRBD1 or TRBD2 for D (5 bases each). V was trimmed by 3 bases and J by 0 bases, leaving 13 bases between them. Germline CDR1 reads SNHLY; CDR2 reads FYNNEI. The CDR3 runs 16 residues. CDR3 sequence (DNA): TGTGCCAGCAGTGAGTTCGGGGCTGCTAGCACAGATACGCAGTATTTT. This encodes CASSEFGAASTDTQYF.

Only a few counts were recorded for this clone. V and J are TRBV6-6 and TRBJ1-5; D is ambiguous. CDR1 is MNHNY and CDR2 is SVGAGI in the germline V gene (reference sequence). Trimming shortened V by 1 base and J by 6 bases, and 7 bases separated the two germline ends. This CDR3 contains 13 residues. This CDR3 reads CASSYYRAQPQHF. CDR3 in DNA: TGTGCCAGCAGTTACTATAGGGCTCAGCCCCAGCATTTT.

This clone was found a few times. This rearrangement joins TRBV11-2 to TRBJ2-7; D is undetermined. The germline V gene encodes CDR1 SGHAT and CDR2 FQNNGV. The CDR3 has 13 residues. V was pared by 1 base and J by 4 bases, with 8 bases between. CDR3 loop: CASSLGRIYEQYF. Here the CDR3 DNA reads TGTGCCAGCAGCTTAGGCAGGATTTACGAGCAGTACTTC.

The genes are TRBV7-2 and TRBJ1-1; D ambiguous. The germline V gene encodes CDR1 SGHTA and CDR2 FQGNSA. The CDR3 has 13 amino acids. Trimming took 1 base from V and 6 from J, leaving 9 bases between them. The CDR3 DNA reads TGTGCCAGCAGCTTAGGGTTCACAGCTGAAGCTTTCTTT. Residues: CASSLGFTAEAFF.

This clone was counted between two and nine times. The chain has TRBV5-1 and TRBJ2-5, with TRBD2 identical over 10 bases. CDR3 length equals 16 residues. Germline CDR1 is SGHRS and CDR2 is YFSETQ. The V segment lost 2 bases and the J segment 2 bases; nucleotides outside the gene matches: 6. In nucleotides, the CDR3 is TGCGCCAGCAGCTTTCTAGCGGGGGACCCACAAGAGACCCAGTACTTC. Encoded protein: CASSFLAGDPQETQYF.

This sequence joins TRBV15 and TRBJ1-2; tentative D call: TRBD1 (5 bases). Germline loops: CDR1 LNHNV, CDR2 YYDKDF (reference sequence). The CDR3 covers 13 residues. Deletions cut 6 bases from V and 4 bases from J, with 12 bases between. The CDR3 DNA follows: TGTGCCACCAGTGCAGGGTTTGGCTATGGCTACACCTTC. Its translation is CATSAGFGYGYTF.

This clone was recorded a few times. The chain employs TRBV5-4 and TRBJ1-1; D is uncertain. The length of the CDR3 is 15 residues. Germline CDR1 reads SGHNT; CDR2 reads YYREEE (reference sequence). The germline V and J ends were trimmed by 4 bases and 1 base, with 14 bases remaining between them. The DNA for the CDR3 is TGTGCCAGCAGCGATAATGGCGGACGGAACACTGAAGCTTTCTTT. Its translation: CASSDNGGRNTEAFF.

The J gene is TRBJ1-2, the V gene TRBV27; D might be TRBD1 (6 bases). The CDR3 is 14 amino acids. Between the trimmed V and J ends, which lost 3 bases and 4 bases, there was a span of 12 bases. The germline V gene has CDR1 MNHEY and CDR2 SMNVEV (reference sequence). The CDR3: CASSFRDTVYGYTF. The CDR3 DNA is TGTGCCAGCAGTTTCCGGGACACGGTCTATGGCTACACCTTC.

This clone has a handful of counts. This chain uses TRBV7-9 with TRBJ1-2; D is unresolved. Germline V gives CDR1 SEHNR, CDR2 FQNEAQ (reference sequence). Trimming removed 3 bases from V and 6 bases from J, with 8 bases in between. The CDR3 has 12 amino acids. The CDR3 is CASSFGPDGYTF. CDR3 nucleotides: TGTGCCAGCAGCTTCGGGCCCGATGGCTACACCTTC.

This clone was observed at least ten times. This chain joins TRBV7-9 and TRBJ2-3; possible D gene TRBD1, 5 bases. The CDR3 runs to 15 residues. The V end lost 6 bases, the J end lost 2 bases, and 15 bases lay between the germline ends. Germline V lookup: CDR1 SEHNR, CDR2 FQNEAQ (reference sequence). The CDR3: CASSTRTQITDTQYF. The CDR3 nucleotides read TGTGCCAGCAGTACGAGGACACAGATCACAGATACGCAGTATTTT.